Listed here are 8 T cell receptor beta chains from one sample, sequenced in a study of T cells after yellow fever vaccination. TCRdb re-analysed the 5' RACE reads in MiXCR, keeping a single row per CDR3 protein. The profile covers approximately 600,000 distinct CDR3 sequences, with approximately 13% appearing a single time and just under 15% taken by the ten largest. This sample comprised PBMCs, obtained on the day of the yellow fever booster vaccination. The receptors here all came from a man younger than 45 who received the YFV17D yellow fever vaccine.

About this clonotype itself: At one end the junction does not follow the germline gene, possibly because of a read error. V is TRBV2 and J is TRBJ2-7; 8 nucleotides line up with TRBD1. Germline V lookup: CDR1 SNHLY, CDR2 FYNNEI. This CDR3 has 14 residues. Here the CDR3 reads CASSEDRGGYEQYF. CDR3 DNA sequence: TGTGCCAGCAGCGAAGACAGGGGCGGGTACGAGCAGTACTTC.

The gene calls are TRBV14 and TRBJ2-5, with D perhaps TRBD2 (5 bases). The CDR3 spans 12 residues. V lost 6 bases and J lost 4, with 9 bases in between. The V gene's germline CDR1 is SGHDN and CDR2 FVKESK. The CDR3 protein is CASRHAGETQYF. In DNA, the CDR3 is TGTGCCAGCAGACACGCGGGAGAGACCCAGTACTTC.

This clonotype appeared a few times. The chain recombines TRBV9 with TRBJ2-7, with D perhaps matching TRBD2 (6 bases). CDR3 size: 13 residues. CDR1 SGDLS and CDR2 YYNGEE come from the germline V gene. The ends were cut back, 0 bases at V and 6 bases at J, with 10 bases in the middle. In DNA form, the CDR3 reads TGTGCCAGCAGCGTAGCTTCGGGGGTCGAGCAGTACTTC. This gives the protein CASSVASGVEQYF.

The genes are TRBV3-1 and TRBJ2-7; no firm D call. V shed 4 bases and J shed 4 bases, with 14 bases lying between them. Germline-derived CDR1 and CDR2 are LGHDT and YNNKEL (reference sequence). This CDR3 comprises 14 residues. The CDR3: CASSRKGLLYEQYF. The CDR3, as DNA: TGTGCCAGCAGCCGAAAGGGTCTTCTATACGAGCAGTACTTC.

The chain employs TRBV9 and TRBJ2-7, with 13 bases that match TRBD2. The CDR3 consists of 16 residues. CDR1 and CDR2 from the germline V gene are SGDLS and YYNGEE. The trim removed 0 bases at V and 6 bases at J, leaving 6 bases unmatched. CDR3 coding DNA: TGTGCCAGCAGCGTAGGTGGACTAGCGGGAGTTCTCGAGCAGTACTTC. Protein sequence: CASSVGGLAGVLEQYF.

The chain uses TRBV20-1 and TRBJ2-7, with a weak D call TRBD2 (5 bases). The CDR3 has 10 residues. Germline assignment: CDR1 DFQATT and CDR2 SNEGSKA (reference sequence). The CDR3 coding sequence is TGCACCCGGGTCCGAGGGGAGCAGTACTTC. This translates into CTRVRGEQYF.

This clonotype has a handful of counts. The genes are TRBV28 and TRBJ2-3; the D gene could be TRBD1 or TRBD2 (6 bases each). Germline CDR1 and CDR2: MDHEN and SYDVKM. V lost 8 bases and J 6 bases, leaving 18 bases between the germline ends. The CDR3 is made up of 14 amino acids. The CDR3 loop is CASGGEGGGDTQYF. CDR3 nucleotides: TGTGCCAGCGGGGGCGAGGGAGGAGGGGATACGCAGTATTTT.

Only a few counts were recorded for this clonotype. This chain uses TRBV7-7 with TRBJ2-2; D gene unclear. V lost 4 bases and J 6 bases, leaving 9 bases between the germline ends. The germline V gene has CDR1 SSHAT and CDR2 FNYEAQ (reference sequence). The CDR3 totals 13 residues. CDR3 sequence: CASSSIDAGELFF. For the CDR3, the DNA is TGTGCCAGCAGCTCCATTGACGCCGGGGAGCTGTTTTTT.